What follows describes a single T cell receptor (beta chain). Its antigen is undetermined. The data were taken from a study of shared clonotypes between healthy human individuals. Study summary: Donors consisted of a couple of women and a few men between 18 and 49. CD8 memory received one plate per donor, CD8 naive two, CD4 memory three and CD4 naive three.

The method was immunoSEQ multiplex PCR; TCRdb's version includes in-frame clones alone and lacks a portion of them. The data hold about 2 million clones, with about 95% observed a single time. CD8 cells classed as naive were CD45RO-negative and positively selected for CCR7, excluding terminally differentiated effector memory CD45RA+ cells. Trimming pared 5 bases from V and 1 base from J, leaving 11 bases between. Germline lookup yields CDR1 SEHNR and CDR2 FQNEAQ (reference sequence). This CDR3 region has 15 residues. Whole-study findings and limits: Among the subsets, naive ones generally showed larger estimated richness than memory ones. The four-donor shared clonotypes exceeded non-shared clonotypes in generation probability, with non-shared ones scoring lower.

V and J are TRBV7-9 and TRBJ2-2, with D perhaps being TRBD1 or TRBD2 (6 bases each). This clonotype originated in a man aged 18 to 29 in good health. The sample taken for sequencing was naive CD8+ T cells sorted from blood. The CDR3 spells CASSRGQENTGELFF. CDR3 bases: TGTGCCAGCAGCCGGGGGCAGGAGAACACCGGGGAGCTGTTTTTT.